The sequence of this T cell receptor (beta chain) was determined in a study of T cells after yellow fever vaccination. TCRdb recomputed calls from the 5' RACE reads with MiXCR, one row per CDR3 protein. The sample lists approximately 610,000 distinct CDR3 sequences, roughly a sixth occurring once. V was pared by 1 base and J by 6 bases, with 9 bases between. Germline CDR1 and CDR2: LGHDT and YNNKEL (reference sequence). This CDR3 region has 13 residues. The sample holds a few counts of this clonotype. The rearrangement links TRBV3-1 to TRBJ1-2; a weak D match, TRBD1 (6 bases). The sample in question was PBMCs, obtained less than 6 days after the first yellow fever vaccination. The source of this sequence is a man between 18 and 35 years old who received the YFV17D yellow fever vaccine. CDR3 residues: CASSQARGNGYTF. Written as DNA, the CDR3 is TGTGCCAGCAGCCAAGCCAGGGGAAATGGCTACACCTTC.